These T cell receptor beta chains were read from a single sample in a study of T cell responses to AZD1222 COVID-19 vaccine. The repertoire was sequenced with immunoSEQ multiplex PCR; TCRdb's copy has only in-frame clones and lacks some. There are about 140,000 clones in the sample; about 92% occur only once, and 3.6% lies in the top ten. The starting material was peripheral blood, obtained 28 days after the second AZD1222 dose. These TCRs come from an adult who received the AZD1222 COVID-19 vaccine. Both conserved end residues are part of each CDR3. A D gene is named only where the DNA matches it firmly. Not every row has a clone size; where given, it reads once, few, many or a size class.

v_gene	d_gene	abundance	j_gene	CDR3aa	CDR3nt
TRBV12-3/TRBV12-4	-	-	TRBJ1-2	CASSKTENYGYTF	TGTGCCAGCAGTAAGACAGAGAACTATGGCTACACCTTC
TRBV28	-	once	TRBJ2-2	CASSFFRGSGELFF	TGTGCCAGCAGTTTTTTTAGGGGGTCTGGGGAGCTGTTTTTT
TRBV18	-	-	TRBJ1-1	CASSDSTALRTEAFF	TGTGCCAGCTCAGATTCGACAGCCTTAAGGACTGAAGCTTTCTTT
TRBV6-6	-	-	TRBJ2-7	CASSPTNRAHEQYF	TGTGCCAGCAGTCCAACAAACAGGGCCCACGAGCAGTACTTC
TRBV5-1	-	-	TRBJ1-1	CASSLVAGQLREAFF	TGCGCCAGCAGCTTGGTCGCTGGACAGCTCAGGGAAGCTTTCTTT
TRBV28	-	-	TRBJ1-2	CASSLHRDYGYTF	TGTGCCAGCAGTTTACACAGGGACTATGGCTACACCTTC
TRBV30	-	-	TRBJ2-4	CAWGGSKNIQYF	TGTGCCTGGGGGGGATCCAAAAACATTCAGTACTTC
TRBV25-1	-	-	TRBJ1-1	CASSVQQHRNTEAFF	TGTGCCAGCAGTGTCCAGCAGCACAGAAACACTGAAGCTTTCTTT
TRBV18	-	-	TRBJ2-2	CASSVTVTGELFF	TGTGCCAGCTCCGTCACAGTGACCGGGGAGCTGTTTTTT
TRBV12-3/TRBV12-4	-	-	TRBJ1-3	CASSPLGNTIYF	TGTGCCAGCAGTCCCTTAGGAAACACCATATATTTT
TRBV27	-	once	TRBJ2-5	CASSSRDVQETQYF	TGTGCCAGCAGTTCCCGGGACGTACAAGAGACCCAGTACTTC
TRBV7-9	-	-	TRBJ1-2	CASSLYVVSSRGYGYTF	TGTGCCAGCAGCTTATACGTAGTGTCCTCCCGAGGGTATGGCTACACCTTC
TRBV19	-	once	TRBJ1-6	CASSIRGKDSPLHF	TGTGCCAGTAGTATAAGGGGGAAGGATTCACCCCTCCACTTT
TRBV7-2	-	-	TRBJ1-5	CASTNGRIPNQPQHF	TGTGCCAGCACCAATGGACGGATTCCCAATCAGCCCCAGCATTTT
TRBV15	TRBD1	-	TRBJ2-7	CATSRGQGAHEQYF	TGTGCCACCAGCAGAGGTCAGGGGGCTCACGAGCAGTACTTC
TRBV24-1	TRBD1	-	TRBJ1-2	CATSEPGGYGYTF	TGTGCCACCAGTGAGCCAGGGGGATATGGCTACACCTTC